Below are 10 T cell receptor beta chains sequenced from a single sample in a study of T cells after yellow fever vaccination. Using its own MiXCR run on the 5' RACE reads, TCRdb lists one record per CDR3 protein. Here the sample spans about 110,000 distinct CDR3 sequences, roughly 8.4% being singletons. Here the sequenced sample was CD8+ T cells sorted from PBMCs, taken 45 days after the yellow fever booster vaccination. Every receptor here comes from a man aged 30-40 years who received the YFV17D yellow fever vaccine.

This clonotype was seen at least ten times. This rearrangement joins TRBV29-1 to TRBJ2-7, with D perhaps assigned TRBD1 or TRBD2 (5 bases each). The V gene's germline CDR1 is SQVTM and CDR2 ANQGSEA. V was clipped by 6 bases and J by 2 bases, with 14 bases between them. This CDR3 has 13 residues. The CDR3 protein is CSVGEGITYEQYF. For the CDR3, the DNA is TGCAGCGTGGGGGAAGGGATAACCTACGAGCAGTACTTC.

The chain couples TRBV19 to TRBJ1-2, with 8 bases identical to TRBD1. The CDR3 runs 16 residues. The V gene end was trimmed by 1 base and the J gene end by 3 bases; junction bases not matched to a gene: 7. CDR1 is LNHDA, CDR2 SQIVND, per germline (reference sequence). CDR3 protein: CASSIAFRGLDYGYTF. The CDR3 DNA reads TGTGCCAGTAGTATAGCCTTCAGGGGGCTCGACTATGGCTACACCTTC.

Ten or more counts support this clonotype. The CDR3 loop is CASSVVGGGPGANVLTF. For the CDR3, the DNA is TGTGCCAGCAGCGTAGTAGGGGGCGGCCCCGGGGCCAACGTCCTGACTTTC. The chain recombines TRBV9 with TRBJ2-6; 7 nucleotides align to TRBD1. V gave up 0 bases and J gave up 4 bases; unmatched junction bases: 7. CDR1 SGDLS and CDR2 YYNGEE come from the germline V gene. The CDR3 contains 17 residues.

The chain combines TRBV6-5 with TRBJ1-6, with D perhaps TRBD1 (5 bases). V was cut by 6 bases and J by 0 bases, with 12 bases left in between. Germline V gives CDR1 MNHEY, CDR2 SVGAGI. The CDR3 spans 16 residues. This CDR3 reads CASRQDSFSYNSPLHF. In DNA form, the CDR3 reads TGTGCCAGCAGACAAGACAGTTTCTCCTATAATTCACCCCTCCACTTT.

This clonotype occurred many times. The chain links TRBV27 to TRBJ2-7; 10 positions agree with TRBD2. The CDR3 covers 15 residues. Trimming at V came to 10 bases and at J to 4 bases, leaving 13 bases not matched to a gene. Looked up from germline, CDR1 is MNHEY and CDR2 is SMNVEV (reference sequence). Written as DNA, the CDR3 is TGTGCCACCTTCTTGGAGCGGGAGGGAAGGTACGAGCAGTACTTC. Translating gives CATFLEREGRYEQYF.

There are many counts of this clonotype. The CDR3 reads CASSFSPNTGELFF. CDR3 DNA: TGTGCCAGCAGTTTTAGCCCGAACACCGGGGAGCTGTTTTTT. The chain uses TRBV6-5 and TRBJ2-2; no clear D gene. Germline CDR1 reads MNHEY; CDR2 reads SVGAGI. Trimming pared 4 bases from V and 0 bases from J, leaving 6 bases between. The CDR3 covers 14 residues.

This clonotype has a count of ten or more. The chain couples TRBV10-2 to TRBJ2-5, with D unclear. The CDR3 runs 11 residues. V gave up 5 bases and J gave up 9 bases, with 10 bases separating them. Per the germline V gene, CDR1 is WSHSY and CDR2 is SAAADI. CDR3 sequence reads: CASSPEVAQYF. CDR3 bases: TGCGCCAGCAGTCCCGAGGTGGCCCAGTACTTC.

This clonotype was found many times. The rearrangement links TRBV29-1 to TRBJ2-7; 7 positions match TRBD1. Germline CDR1 is SQVTM and CDR2 is ANQGSEA. CDR3 size: 13 residues. The junction had 6 bases not matched to a gene; V was cut back by 7 bases and J by 0 bases. This CDR3 reads CSAGDSSSYEQYF. CDR3 nucleotide sequence: TGCAGCGCCGGGGACAGTTCCTCCTACGAGCAGTACTTC.

The chain recombines TRBV30 with TRBJ2-7, with TRBD1 identical over 8 bases. The CDR3 covers 13 residues. J lost 3 bases, V lost 8 bases, and 9 bases had no gene match. Germline V gene sequence: CDR1 GTSNPN, CDR2 SVGIG (reference sequence). The CDR3 nucleotides read TGTGCCGGCTCCGGGACAGGAGTCTACGAGCAGTACTTC. It specifies CAGSGTGVYEQYF.

This clonotype was seen ten or more times. The rearrangement joins TRBV7-9 to TRBJ1-6; D perhaps matches TRBD1 (6 bases). This CDR3 region has 16 residues. V gave up 0 bases and J gave up 8 bases, with 14 bases separating them. The germline V gene has CDR1 SEHNR and CDR2 FQNEAQ (reference sequence). Here the CDR3 reads CASSLAQGLTDSPLHF. Written as DNA, the CDR3 is TGTGCCAGCAGCTTAGCGCAGGGGTTGACGGATTCACCCCTCCACTTT.